Shown below are 32 T cell receptor beta chains from a single sample sequenced in a study of CD8+ T cells in alopecia areata (dated by TCRdb to 2016 to 2019). The library was made by the immunoSEQ multiplex PCR assay. RNA was extracted from all samples and reverse transcribed into cDNA, which served as template for TCR sequencing. In TCRdb, the immuneACCESS table is reduced to in-frame sequences with V and J assigned. These tables do not hold every clone; where another copy was compared, an unresolved V gene accounts for under half, and the others remain unexplained. Here the sample has about 140,000 clones; more than 85% occur a single time. Jointly, the top ten make up less than 15% of the sample. The intended sense of this specimen's time point label: around 4 weeks on oral tofacitinib. In light of the paper, this sample's treatment or condition label describes: oral pan-JAK inhibitor, 5-10 mg twice daily.

The sequencing used CD8+ T cells sorted from blood, collected at week 4, from a patient treated with tofacitinib. The receptor source for this set is a human donor with alopecia areata.

This chain links TRBV30 with TRBJ1-1; D is possibly TRBD1 (5 bases). Looked up from germline, CDR1 is GTSNPN and CDR2 is SVGIG (reference sequence). This CDR3 contains 15 residues. V lost 1 base and J lost 7, with 19 bases in between. The CDR3: CAWSGAGQGGIEAFF. Written as DNA, the CDR3 is TGTGCCTGGAGTGGAGCGGGGCAGGGCGGTATTGAAGCTTTCTTT.

The J gene is TRBJ2-3, the V gene TRBV6-4; no clear D. V dropped 3 bases and J dropped 0 bases, with 10 bases sitting between them. Germline V lookup: CDR1 MRHNA, CDR2 SNTAGT. The CDR3 covers 15 residues. CDR3: CASSEAPQSTDTQYF. The DNA for the CDR3 is TGTGCCAGCAGTGAGGCCCCTCAGAGCACAGATACGCAGTATTTT.

The chain employs TRBV6-5 and TRBJ2-7, with D possibly TRBD1 on 5 matching bases. Germline V lookup: CDR1 MNHEY, CDR2 SVGAGI. V was clipped by 5 bases and J by 2 bases, with 13 bases between them. The CDR3 is 14 amino acids. The CDR3 nucleotides are TGTGCCAGCAGTGGATACCAGGGTCCCTACGAGCAGTACTTC. It specifies CASSGYQGPYEQYF.

This chain uses TRBV7-9 with TRBJ2-1; 7 bases match TRBD1. Germline V gives CDR1 SEHNR, CDR2 FQNEAQ (reference sequence). The CDR3 runs 17 residues. V shed 3 bases and J 0 bases; nucleotides not matched to a gene: 8. The CDR3 spells CASSFSGQLGSYNEQFF. For the CDR3, the DNA is TGTGCCAGCAGCTTTTCGGGACAGCTAGGCTCCTACAATGAGCAGTTCTTC. Filled out from reference TRBV7-9 and TRBJ2-1, the complete variable domain reads DTGVSQNPRHKITKRGQNVTFRCDPISEHNRLYWYRQTLGQGPEFLTYFQNEAQLEKSRLLSDRFSAERPKGSFSTLEIQRTEQGDSAMYLCASSFSGQLGSYNEQFFGPGTRLTVL.

The V and J genes are TRBV14 and TRBJ2-4, with D tentatively TRBD1 (5 bases). Germline lookup yields CDR1 SGHDN and CDR2 FVKESK. The CDR3 spans 17 residues. V was cut by 1 base and J by 0 bases, with 13 bases left in between. As DNA, the CDR3 is TGTGCCAGCAGCCAAGGCACACAAGGGGTAGCCAAAAACATTCAGTACTTC. This translates into CASSQGTQGVAKNIQYF.

The CDR3 sequence is CASSYGPRTEAFF. Written as DNA, the CDR3 is TGTGCCAGCAGTTACGGGCCTCGCACTGAAGCTTTCTTT. The chain has TRBV6-5 and TRBJ1-1; D is unclear. The CDR3 has 13 amino acids. Trimming stripped 2 bases from V and 4 bases from J, with 8 bases between. Germline V gives CDR1 MNHEY, CDR2 SVGAGI.

V usage is TRBV29-1 and J usage is TRBJ1-1; D is possibly TRBD1 (5 bases). This CDR3 comprises 18 residues. Germline CDR1 is SQVTM and CDR2 is ANQGSEA. The V gene lost 8 bases and the J gene lost 5 bases, with 33 bases spanning the gap. Written as DNA, the CDR3 is TGCAGCACGAACGGGGGAATCAGGGACCCCTCGCCTGAGACTGAAGCTTTCTTT. It encodes CSTNGGIRDPSPETEAFF. The variable domain in full, completed from reference TRBV29-1 and TRBJ1-1, reads SAVISQKPSRDICQRGTSLTIQCQVDSQVTMMFWYRQQPGQSLTLIATANQGSEATYESGFVIDKFPISRPNLTFSTLTVSNMSPEDSSIYLCSTNGGIRDPSPETEAFFGQGTRLTVV.

This chain links TRBV7-6 with TRBJ1-4; D ambiguous. The germline V and J ends were trimmed by 5 bases and 8 bases, with 15 bases remaining between them. Germline V lookup: CDR1 SGHVS, CDR2 FNYEAQ. This CDR3 has 14 amino acids. CDR3 amino acids: CASSPEADKEKLFF. CDR3 sequence (DNA): TGTGCCAGCAGCCCTGAGGCAGACAAGGAAAAACTGTTTTTT.

This rearrangement joins TRBV29-1 to TRBJ2-7; D might be TRBD1 or TRBD2, each matching 5 bases. This CDR3 has 17 amino acids. Looked up from germline, CDR1 is SQVTM and CDR2 is ANQGSEA. Trimming removed 0 bases from V and 0 bases from J, with 18 bases in between. The CDR3 DNA is TGCAGCGTTGAAGACAACACCGGGACCCTAAGCTCCTACGAGCAGTACTTC. This sequence encodes CSVEDNTGTLSSYEQYF.

The chain has TRBV30 and TRBJ1-2; D perhaps matches TRBD1 (5 bases). The germline V gene encodes CDR1 GTSNPN and CDR2 SVGIG (reference sequence). The CDR3 covers 15 residues. V was trimmed by 1 base and J by 4 bases, leaving 16 bases between them. CDR3 DNA sequence: TGTGCCTGGAGTGCCTGGACGGGGGAGTCCTATGGCTACACCTTC. Protein: CAWSAWTGESYGYTF.

The rearrangement links TRBV7-8 to TRBJ2-7; 8 positions agree with TRBD2. In germline, CDR1 is SGHVS, CDR2 FQNEAQ. The CDR3 has 14 amino acids. V lost 0 bases, J lost 3 bases, and 1 base stayed unmatched. The CDR3 here is CASSLASGGYEQYF. CDR3 DNA: TGTGCCAGCAGCTTAGCGAGCGGGGGCTACGAGCAGTACTTC.

The V gene is TRBV5-4, the J gene TRBJ2-3; D tentatively fits TRBD1 or TRBD2 (6 bases each). V was cut by 4 bases and J by 0 bases, with 18 bases left in between. Per the germline V gene, CDR1 is SGHNT and CDR2 is YYREEE (reference sequence). The CDR3 is 17 residues long. The CDR3 DNA reads as TGTGCCAGCAGCCACATTACGGGGGCAACTAGCACAGATACGCAGTATTTT. It encodes CASSHITGATSTDTQYF.

The chain combines TRBV27 with TRBJ2-6, with 7 bases matching TRBD2. The length of the CDR3 is 16 residues. Germline CDR1 reads MNHEY; CDR2 reads SMNVEV (reference sequence). V was pared by 8 bases and J by 0 bases, with 7 bases of the junction left unmatched. CDR3 region: CASAGDANSGANVLTF. The CDR3 bases are TGTGCCAGCGCGGGGGACGCCAACTCTGGGGCCAACGTCCTGACTTTC. Together with reference TRBV27 and TRBJ2-6, the CDR3 gives the full variable domain: EAQVTQNPRYLITVTGKKLTVTCSQNMNHEYMSWYRQDPGLGLRQIYYSMNVEVTDKGDVPEGYKVSRKEKRNFPLILESPSPNQTSLYFCASAGDANSGANVLTFGAGSRLTVL.

This clone has just one count. This sequence joins TRBV4-1 and TRBJ2-6; perhaps TRBD2 as D (5 bases). CDR1 is MGHRA, CDR2 YSYEKL, per germline. The CDR3 has 16 amino acids. Trimming took off 3 bases at V and 2 bases at J, with 11 bases between the two ends. CDR3 DNA: TGCGCCAGCAGCCAGCGCACAGCGGCTGGGGCCAACGTCCTGACTTTC. It specifies CASSQRTAAGANVLTF.

The chain couples TRBV7-9 to TRBJ2-1, with 8 bases matching TRBD1. CDR1 and CDR2 from the germline V gene are SEHNR and FQNEAQ (reference sequence). The CDR3 contains 14 residues. Trimming took 0 bases from V and 6 from J; bases not matched to a gene: 1. Here the CDR3 DNA reads TGTGCCAGCAGCTTAGCGACAGGGGCCAATGAGCAGTTCTTC. Translating gives CASSLATGANEQFF.

The V gene is TRBV4-1, the J gene TRBJ2-3; TRBD1 might be the D (5 bases). The ends were cut back, 2 bases at V and 2 bases at J, with 14 bases in the middle. CDR1 MGHRA and CDR2 YSYEKL come from the germline V gene. CDR3 size: 16 residues. For the CDR3, the DNA is TGCGCCAGCAGCCAATCCGCAGGGAACCCCACAGATACGCAGTATTTT. Translating it yields CASSQSAGNPTDTQYF.

This chain joins TRBV6-5 and TRBJ2-7, with D perhaps TRBD1 or TRBD2 (5 bases each). The ends were cut back, 6 bases at V and 2 bases at J, with 17 bases in the middle. The CDR3 is 15 amino acids. Germline V gene sequence: CDR1 MNHEY, CDR2 SVGAGI. The CDR3 sequence is CASREAGDGAYEQYF. CDR3 coding DNA: TGTGCCAGCAGGGAGGCTGGGGACGGAGCCTACGAGCAGTACTTC.

The CDR3, as DNA: TGTGCCAGCAGCGTAGGAGAAGTAACATCCTACGAGCAGTACTTC. This translates into CASSVGEVTSYEQYF. The chain is built from TRBV9 and TRBJ2-7, with unresolved D. The V and J ends lost 0 bases and 1 base respectively, with 11 bases between them. The length of the CDR3 is 15 residues. In germline, CDR1 is SGDLS, CDR2 YYNGEE.

The rearrangement uses TRBV19 and TRBJ1-1, with D maybe TRBD1 (6 bases). This CDR3 is 13 amino acids long. In germline, CDR1 is LNHDA, CDR2 SQIVND (reference sequence). The ends were cut back, 6 bases at V and 0 bases at J, with 8 bases in the middle. The CDR3 here is CASRDSLNTEAFF. The DNA of the CDR3 is TGTGCCAGTAGGGACAGCCTGAACACTGAAGCTTTCTTT.

The chain links TRBV29-1 to TRBJ2-2; D is unclear. V was trimmed by 3 bases and J by 5 bases, leaving 16 bases between them. The CDR3 totals 15 residues. Germline CDR1 reads SQVTM; CDR2 reads ANQGSEA. The CDR3 loop reads CSVDGSTRSTGELFF. In DNA, the CDR3 is TGCAGCGTTGATGGTAGCACCCGGAGTACCGGGGAGCTGTTTTTT.

The chain recombines TRBV27 with TRBJ1-4, with no clear D. CDR1 is MNHEY, CDR2 SMNVEV, per germline (reference sequence). V lost 5 bases and J lost 7, with 20 bases in between. The CDR3 is made up of 16 amino acids. CDR3 loop: CASSPPFREFGEKLFF. CDR3 coding DNA: TGTGCCAGCAGTCCACCCTTTAGGGAATTCGGTGAAAAACTGTTTTTT.

The chain uses TRBV15 and TRBJ2-1; 9 bases line up with TRBD1. Looked up from germline, CDR1 is LNHNV and CDR2 is YYDKDF (reference sequence). The CDR3 is made up of 15 amino acids. The V and J ends lost 6 bases and 3 bases, in that order; junction bases with no gene match: 6. The CDR3 sequence: CATSTTGGYYNEQFF. The CDR3 nucleotides are TGTGCCACCAGTACCACAGGGGGCTACTACAATGAGCAGTTCTTC.

DNA of the CDR3: TGTGCCAGCAGTATCTTCCAGGGGAACGAGCAGTACTTC. Translating it yields CASSIFQGNEQYF. This chain links TRBV27 with TRBJ2-7; a weak D match, TRBD1 (6 bases). The CDR3 runs 13 residues. Germline CDR1 is MNHEY and CDR2 is SMNVEV (reference sequence). Trimming stripped 5 bases from V and 5 bases from J, with 13 bases between.

V gene TRBV7-9 combines with J gene TRBJ2-7; D perhaps matches TRBD2 (5 bases). The germline CDR1 and CDR2 sequences are SEHNR and FQNEAQ (reference sequence). The V gene lost 5 bases and the J gene lost 2 bases, with 10 bases spanning the gap. The CDR3 loop spans 13 amino acids. CDR3 sequence (DNA): TGTGCCAGCAGCACCGGGGTGCCCTACGAGCAGTACTTC. Protein: CASSTGVPYEQYF.

CDR3 amino acids: CASRGAREQYF. The CDR3 DNA follows: TGTGCCAGCAGGGGGGCGAGGGAGCAGTACTTC. The genes are TRBV2 and TRBJ2-7, with D possibly being TRBD1 (6 bases). CDR1 is SNHLY and CDR2 is FYNNEI in the germline V gene. The CDR3 totals 11 residues. Deletions cut 6 bases from V and 7 bases from J, with 10 bases between.

This clone has a single count. A read error may account for a junction end that differs from germline. The rearrangement joins TRBV30 to TRBJ2-3, with 12 bases lining up with TRBD2. The germline gives CDR1 GTSNPN, CDR2 SVGIG (reference sequence). This CDR3 has 16 amino acids. The CDR3 DNA is TGTGCCTGGAGACTCTCGACTAGCGGGAGCATAGATACGCAGTATTTT. This translates into CAWRLSTSGSIDTQYF.

In this sample, this clone turned up a few times. The V and J genes are TRBV30 and TRBJ1-2; 7 bases map to TRBD1. The ends lost 0 bases at V and 7 bases at J; junction bases unmatched: 14. Germline CDR1 is GTSNPN and CDR2 is SVGIG (reference sequence). The CDR3 is made up of 16 amino acids. The CDR3 sequence: CAWSVRSAGGYGGYTF. CDR3 DNA sequence: TGTGCCTGGAGTGTACGGTCGGCAGGGGGATACGGTGGCTACACCTTC.

The chain couples TRBV25-1 to TRBJ2-6; D is unresolved. The CDR3 totals 15 residues. The V gene's germline CDR1 is MGHDK and CDR2 SYGVNS. Trimming pared 4 bases from V and 2 bases from J, leaving 9 bases between. CDR3 loop: CASSVNIPGANVLTF. CDR3 nucleotide sequence: TGTGCCAGCAGTGTCAACATCCCTGGGGCCAACGTCCTGACTTTC.

The chain employs TRBV6-1 and TRBJ2-7; D unresolved. The germline V gene encodes CDR1 MNHNS and CDR2 SASEGT. V was trimmed by 4 bases and J by 2 bases, leaving 15 bases between them. The CDR3 totals 15 residues. CDR3 region: CASSVYRPPAYEQYF. CDR3 in DNA: TGTGCCAGCAGTGTTTACAGACCTCCCGCCTACGAGCAGTACTTC.

The rearrangement uses TRBV2 and TRBJ2-7; D call uncertain. Deletions cut 11 bases from V and 1 base from J, with 21 bases between. CDR1 and CDR2 from the germline V gene are SNHLY and FYNNEI. The CDR3 spans 15 residues. The CDR3 sequence: CARGNKDGSSYEQYF. The CDR3 DNA follows: TGTGCCCGCGGAAACAAGGACGGATCATCCTACGAGCAGTACTTC.

The genes are TRBV7-9 and TRBJ2-7, with 7 nucleotides matching TRBD2. CDR3 length equals 18 residues. Germline V gene sequence: CDR1 SEHNR, CDR2 FQNEAQ (reference sequence). V was pared by 4 bases and J by 2 bases, with 17 bases of the junction left unmatched. The CDR3 reads CASSSPVSGAGGTYEQYF. In DNA form, the CDR3 reads TGTGCCAGCAGCTCACCGGTCAGCGGGGCCGGCGGGACCTACGAGCAGTACTTC.

Remarks on this clone: This CDR3 is also generated by other DNA sequences in the sample. This chain links TRBV30 with TRBJ2-7; no firm D call. V lost 2 bases to trimming and J lost 0 bases, with 8 bases between them. The V gene's germline CDR1 is GTSNPN and CDR2 SVGIG (reference sequence). The CDR3 runs to 13 residues. The CDR3 loop reads CAWSLPSSYEQYF. DNA of the CDR3: TGTGCCTGGAGTCTCCCGAGCTCCTACGAGCAGTACTTC. Supplemented by reference TRBV30 and TRBJ2-7, the full variable domain reads SQTIHQWPATLVQPVGSPLSLECTVEGTSNPNLYWYRQAAGRGLQLLFYSVGIGQISSEVPQNLSASRPQDRQFILSSKKLLLSDSGFYLCAWSLPSSYEQYFGPGTRLTVT.